This TCR beta chain is from a study of blood T cells in healthy people across ages. In the study overall: When template switching was applied, about one barcoded beta molecule was captured per two T cells.

Using a J-beta primer mix together with a sample-barcoded 5' primer, a second PCR was run for about 6 to 11 cycles. MiXCR, run by TCRdb on the 5' RACE reads, gives a single entry per CDR3 protein. This table has fewer than 750,000 distinct CDR3 sequences, roughly half appearing once. CDR1 and CDR2 (germline): SGHTA, FQGNSA. Trimming stripped 2 bases from V and 5 bases from J, with 12 bases between. CDR3 length: 14 residues. Study outcomes and limitations: Naive T cell percentage strongly correlated with TCR beta diversity. PBMCs left unsorted prevented a conclusive naive versus antigen-experienced comparison.

Samples each yielded at least 5 micrograms of total RNA. In its sample, this clonotype was seen many times. Antigen unknown. This receptor was taken from a woman of 80 years or more in good health. V usage is TRBV7-2 and J usage is TRBJ1-2; D possibly corresponds to TRBD1 (6 bases). Sequenced sample: blood. The CDR3 coding sequence is TGTGCCAGCAGCTTAAGGGGGGTTATATATGGCTACACCTTC. The encoded protein is CASSLRGVIYGYTF.